This T cell receptor (beta chain) stems from a study of OX40 agonist ivuxolimab in advanced cancers. As for the study in general: Head and neck, renal cell, melanoma or hepatocellular carcinoma were the cancers that dose-escalation patients had. Partial responses were observed in three patients, of whom one had hepatocellular carcinoma and two had cutaneous melanoma. Study conclusions and caveats: Relative to CD4+ cells, CD8+ T cells on average had more expanded clones.

Assay used: immunoSEQ multiplex PCR; TCRdb lists only in-frame clones, some missing. The data show fewer than 95,000 clones, roughly 90% seen once. V lost 4 bases to trimming and J lost 6 bases; unmatched junction nucleotides: 11. Looked up from germline, CDR1 is SQVTM and CDR2 is ANQGSEA. The length of the CDR3 is 14 residues. With regard to this clone: Its cognate antigen is unknown.

The sample consisted of CD4+ or CD8+ T cells sorted from blood, taken in a trial of the OX40 agonist ivuxolimab. The TCR sequence derives from an adult with an advanced solid tumor such as melanoma, head and neck, liver or kidney cancer. The rearrangement uses TRBV29-1 and TRBJ2-7; TRBD1 matches 8 bases. The chain's CDR3 is CSVARPDRAGEQYF. CDR3 in DNA: TGCAGCGTTGCTCGGCCGGACAGGGCGGGCGAGCAGTACTTC.